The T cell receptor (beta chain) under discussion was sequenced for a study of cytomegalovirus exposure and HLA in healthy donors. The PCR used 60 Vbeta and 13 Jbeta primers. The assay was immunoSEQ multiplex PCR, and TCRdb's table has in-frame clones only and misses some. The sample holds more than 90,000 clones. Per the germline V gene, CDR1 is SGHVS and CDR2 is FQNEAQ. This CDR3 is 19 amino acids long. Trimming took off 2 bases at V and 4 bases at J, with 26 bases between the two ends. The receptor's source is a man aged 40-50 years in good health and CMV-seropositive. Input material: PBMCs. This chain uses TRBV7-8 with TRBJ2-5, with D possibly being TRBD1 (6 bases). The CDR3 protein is CASSLTRQAAAPLGETQYF. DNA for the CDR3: TGTGCCAGCAGCTTAACAAGACAGGCCGCTGCGCCATTGGGAGAGACCCAGTACTTC. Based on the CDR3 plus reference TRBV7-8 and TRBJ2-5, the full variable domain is GAGVSQSPRYKVAKRGQDVALRCDPISGHVSLFWYQQALGQGPEFLTYFQNEAQLDKSGLPSDRFFAERPEGSVSTLKIQRTQQEDSAVYLCASSLTRQAAAPLGETQYFGPGTRLLVL.